These 15 T cell receptor beta chains were all obtained from the same sample, sequenced in a study of regulatory T cells in long-lasting Graves disease listed by TCRdb under 2021. The library was obtained by multiplex PCR. The reads were generated on an Illumina HiSeq 4000. To build TCR beta libraries, CDR3 regions were amplified by Arm-PCR using iRepertoire HTBI primers. TCRdb trimmed public reads at Q25 via fastp, called clones via MiXCR and kept in-frame beta chains. Records with the same CDR3 protein are collapsed into one entry carrying the most frequent genes and DNA. The table for this sample lists over 350,000 distinct CDR3 sequences; about 20% of them were counted only once. Together, the top ten hold less than 25% of the sample. The label giving this sample's time point can be read as: persistent/refractory GD, antithyroid drugs over 5 years with positive TRAb. For both TCR sequencing and RNA sequencing, RNA was extracted from PBMCs using TRIzol.

This sample comprised peripheral blood mononuclear cells (PBMCs), obtained when the disease was refractory, from a patient treated with antithyroid drugs. The receptors stem from a female donor with Graves disease.

This clonotype was recorded at least ten times. CDR3 DNA sequence: TGCAGTGCTAGAGCCGAGGGGAGCTCCTATAATTCACCCCTCCACTTT. Amino acids: CSARAEGSSYNSPLHF. The chain employs TRBV20-1 and TRBJ1-6, with a weak D call TRBD1 (5 bases). The CDR3 runs 16 residues. Germline V gene data show CDR1 as DFQATT and CDR2 as SNEGSKA (reference sequence). The V and J ends lost 1 base and 0 bases respectively, with 10 bases between them.

The chain has TRBV5-1 and TRBJ1-6; 7 bases agree with TRBD1. The germline V gene has CDR1 SGHRS and CDR2 YFSETQ. J was trimmed by 6 bases and V by 5 bases; bases with no gene match: 8. The CDR3 covers 15 residues. The CDR3 loop is CASRGQPTSNSPLHF. The CDR3 nucleotides read TGCGCCAGCAGGGGACAGCCAACCTCTAATTCACCCCTCCACTTT.

This clonotype came up many times. The gene calls are TRBV28 and TRBJ2-7, with 11 bases fitting TRBD2. The V and J ends lost 3 bases and 0 bases, in that order; junction bases with no gene match: 7. Germline V gene lookup returns CDR1 MDHEN and CDR2 SYDVKM. The CDR3 has 17 residues. Here the CDR3 reads CASSLGTSGGASYEQYF. The CDR3 DNA reads TGTGCCAGCAGTTTGGGGACTAGCGGTGGGGCCTCCTACGAGCAGTACTTC. Filled out from reference TRBV28 and TRBJ2-7, the complete variable domain reads DVKVTQSSRYLVKRTGEKVFLECVQDMDHENMFWYRQDPGLGLRLIYFSYDVKMKEKGDIPEGYSVSREKKERFSLILESASTNQTSMYLCASSLGTSGGASYEQYFGPGTRLTVT.

This clonotype was counted between two and nine times. V gene TRBV12-3 or TRBV12-4 combines with J gene TRBJ1-3; D is perhaps TRBD1 (5 bases). The CDR3 totals 17 residues. V was cut by 2 bases and J by 0 bases, with 14 bases left in between. The CDR3 spells CASSLKGQAISGNTIYF. Here the CDR3 DNA reads TGTGCCAGCAGTTTAAAGGGGCAGGCGATCTCTGGAAACACCATATATTTT.

With respect to this clonotype: A junction boundary mismatches the germline segment, possibly from a read error. The chain links TRBV27 to TRBJ2-7, with D unclear. The CDR3 runs 12 residues. Looked up from germline, CDR1 is MNHEY and CDR2 is SMNVEV (reference sequence). The chain's CDR3 is CASSAPSHEQYF. In DNA form, the CDR3 reads TGTGCCAGCAGTGCCCCCTCCCACGAGCAGTACTTC.

The rearrangement links TRBV7-6 to TRBJ2-2; TRBD1 might be the D (6 bases). The germline V and J ends were trimmed by 4 bases and 4 bases, with 16 bases remaining between them. Per the germline V gene, CDR1 is SGHVS and CDR2 is FNYEAQ. The CDR3 runs 16 residues. CDR3: CASSSGRKGVTGELFF. In DNA, the CDR3 is TGTGCCAGCAGCTCAGGCCGGAAGGGGGTCACCGGGGAGCTGTTTTTT.

V and J are TRBV19 and TRBJ2-1, with 7 nucleotides matching TRBD1. With 1 base clipped from V and 0 bases from J, the junction kept 0 bases outside the gene matches. CDR3 length: 15 amino acids. Germline V gene sequence: CDR1 LNHDA, CDR2 SQIVND (reference sequence). The CDR3 bases are TGTGCCAGTAGTATAGGACAGGGCTCCTACAATGAGCAGTTCTTC. It yields the protein CASSIGQGSYNEQFF.

This clonotype was observed a few times. This rearrangement joins TRBV20-1 to TRBJ1-5; D ambiguous. The CDR3 is 15 residues long. Trimming pared 6 bases from V and 5 bases from J, leaving 20 bases between. The germline V gene has CDR1 DFQATT and CDR2 SNEGSKA (reference sequence). CDR3 nucleotides: TGCAGTGCCCAGGAATGGAGTAGGGCCGATCAGCCCCAGCATTTT. Protein: CSAQEWSRADQPQHF.

The chain carries TRBV20-1 and TRBJ2-1, with 9 bases aligning to TRBD1. This CDR3 is built from 14 residues. Germline V gene data show CDR1 as DFQATT and CDR2 as SNEGSKA (reference sequence). J gave up 6 bases and V 1 base, and 4 bases lay outside the gene matches. The CDR3 reads CSARGLTGGNEQFF. The CDR3 nucleotides are TGCAGTGCTAGAGGCCTGACAGGGGGCAATGAGCAGTTCTTC.

This clonotype was counted ten times or more. This chain uses TRBV2 with TRBJ1-1; D is ambiguous. This CDR3 has 11 amino acids. Trimming stripped 6 bases from V and 7 bases from J, with 9 bases between. Germline CDR1 reads SNHLY; CDR2 reads FYNNEI. This CDR3 reads CASRSLFEAFF. In DNA, the CDR3 is TGTGCCAGCAGGTCCCTCTTTGAAGCTTTCTTT.

This clonotype has at least ten counts. The chain carries TRBV6-5 and TRBJ2-5, with TRBD2 matching over 7 bases. The CDR3 is made up of 15 amino acids. V lost 4 bases, J lost 3 bases, and 8 bases stayed unmatched. From germline, CDR1 is MNHEY and CDR2 SVGAGI. The CDR3 is CASSSRGGAEETQYF. CDR3 sequence (DNA): TGTGCCAGCAGTTCCCGGGGAGGGGCTGAAGAGACCCAGTACTTC.

The gene calls are TRBV19 and TRBJ2-2; D might be TRBD2 (5 bases). The germline V gene encodes CDR1 LNHDA and CDR2 SQIVND (reference sequence). CDR3 size: 15 residues. The V end was cut by 6 bases, the J end by 2 bases, with 13 bases between. The DNA for the CDR3 is TGTGCCAGTAGACCGGAGGCCCTAAACACCGGGGAGCTGTTTTTT. The encoded protein is CASRPEALNTGELFF.

This clonotype has a handful of counts. The V and J genes are TRBV6-1 and TRBJ2-5, with D possibly TRBD1 on 6 matching bases. V was trimmed by 5 bases and J by 4 bases, leaving 11 bases between them. The CDR3 loop spans 13 amino acids. Germline V gene data show CDR1 as MNHNS and CDR2 as SASEGT. CDR3 DNA sequence: TGTGCCAGCAGTAAACAGGGACGAGAGACCCAGTACTTC. Encoded protein: CASSKQGRETQYF.

The table lists this clonotype with many counts. J is TRBJ1-1 and V is TRBV5-1, with D possibly TRBD1 on 5 matching bases. CDR1 is SGHRS, CDR2 YFSETQ, per germline. CDR3 length equals 15 residues. Trimming shortened V by 0 bases and J by 4 bases, and 13 bases separated the two germline ends. The CDR3: CASSLVLQAGTEAFF. The CDR3, as DNA: TGCGCCAGCAGCTTGGTTTTACAGGCGGGCACTGAAGCTTTCTTT.

This clonotype was recorded only once. One junction end disagrees with the germline gene, perhaps due to a read error. The J gene is TRBJ1-2, the V gene TRBV20-1; TRBD1 aligns across 7 bases. The CDR3 totals 14 residues. The germline V gene has CDR1 DFQATT and CDR2 SNEGSKA (reference sequence). In DNA form, the CDR3 reads TGCGGTGCCCCCGGGGGACAGCTCGCGTATGGCTACACCTTC. Translated, it gives CGAPGGQLAYGYTF.